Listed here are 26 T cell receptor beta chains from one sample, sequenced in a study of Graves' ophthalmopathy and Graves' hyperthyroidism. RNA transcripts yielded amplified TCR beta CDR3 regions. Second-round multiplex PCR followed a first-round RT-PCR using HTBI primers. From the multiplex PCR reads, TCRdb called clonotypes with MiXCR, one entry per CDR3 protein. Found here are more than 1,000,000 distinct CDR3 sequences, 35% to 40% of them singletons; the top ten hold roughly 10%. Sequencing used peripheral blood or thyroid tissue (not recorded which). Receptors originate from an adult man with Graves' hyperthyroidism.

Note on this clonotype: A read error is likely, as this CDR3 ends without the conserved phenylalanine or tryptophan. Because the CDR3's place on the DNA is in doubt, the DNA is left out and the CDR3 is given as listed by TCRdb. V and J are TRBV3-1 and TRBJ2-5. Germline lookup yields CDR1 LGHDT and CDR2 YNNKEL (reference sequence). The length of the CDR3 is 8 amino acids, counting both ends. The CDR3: CASSQGVR.

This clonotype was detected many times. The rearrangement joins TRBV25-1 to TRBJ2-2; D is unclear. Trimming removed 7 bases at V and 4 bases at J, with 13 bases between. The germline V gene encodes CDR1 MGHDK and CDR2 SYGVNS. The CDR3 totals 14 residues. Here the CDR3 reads CASKGLGGTGELFF. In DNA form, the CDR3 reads TGTGCCAGCAAGGGTTTGGGCGGCACCGGGGAGCTGTTTTTT.

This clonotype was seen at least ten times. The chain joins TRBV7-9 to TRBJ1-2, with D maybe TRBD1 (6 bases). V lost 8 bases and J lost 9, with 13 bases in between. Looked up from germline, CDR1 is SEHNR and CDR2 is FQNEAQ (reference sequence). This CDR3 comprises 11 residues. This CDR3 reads CASGLGGRYTF. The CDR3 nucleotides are TGTGCCAGCGGTCTCGGGGGGCGCTACACCTTC.

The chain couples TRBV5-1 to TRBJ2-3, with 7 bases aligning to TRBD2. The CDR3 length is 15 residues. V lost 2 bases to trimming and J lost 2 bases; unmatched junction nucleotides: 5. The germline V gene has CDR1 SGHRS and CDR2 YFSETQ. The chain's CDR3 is CASSLQSGDTDTQYF. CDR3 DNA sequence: TGCGCCAGCAGCTTACAAAGCGGGGACACAGATACGCAGTATTTT.

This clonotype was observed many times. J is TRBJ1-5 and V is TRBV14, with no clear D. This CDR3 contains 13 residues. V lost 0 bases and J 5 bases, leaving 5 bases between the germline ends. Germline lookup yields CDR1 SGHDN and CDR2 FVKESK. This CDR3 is CASSQDADQPQHF. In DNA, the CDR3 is TGTGCCAGCAGCCAAGACGCCGATCAGCCCCAGCATTTT.

The CDR3, as DNA: TGTGCCAGCAGCCCGGGACTAGCGGGGGGAGCTCCAAATACGCAGTATTTT. This translates into CASSPGLAGGAPNTQYF. The rearrangement links TRBV7-9 to TRBJ2-3; 15 bases align to TRBD2. Germline CDR1 and CDR2: SEHNR and FQNEAQ (reference sequence). The length of the CDR3 is 17 residues. V was pared by 5 bases and J by 7 bases, with 10 bases of the junction left unmatched. Together with reference TRBV7-9 and TRBJ2-3, the CDR3 gives the full variable domain: DTGVSQNPRHKITKRGQNVTFRCDPISEHNRLYWYRQTLGQGPEFLTYFQNEAQLEKSRLLSDRFSAERPKGSFSTLEIQRTEQGDSAMYLCASSPGLAGGAPNTQYFGPGTRLTVL.

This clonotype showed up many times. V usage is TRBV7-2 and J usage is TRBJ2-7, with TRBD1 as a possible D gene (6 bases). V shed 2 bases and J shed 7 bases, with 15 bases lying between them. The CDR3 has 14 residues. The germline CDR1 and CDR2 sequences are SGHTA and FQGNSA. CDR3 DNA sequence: TGTGCCAGCAGCTTACCCGGGACATCGGGGGAGCAGTACTTC. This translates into CASSLPGTSGEQYF.

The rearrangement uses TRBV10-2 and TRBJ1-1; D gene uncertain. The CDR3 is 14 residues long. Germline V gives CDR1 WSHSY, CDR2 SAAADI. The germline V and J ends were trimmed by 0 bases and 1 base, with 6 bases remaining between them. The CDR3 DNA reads TGCGCCAGCAGTGAGTCAATGGGGAACACTGAAGCTTTCTTT. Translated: CASSESMGNTEAFF.

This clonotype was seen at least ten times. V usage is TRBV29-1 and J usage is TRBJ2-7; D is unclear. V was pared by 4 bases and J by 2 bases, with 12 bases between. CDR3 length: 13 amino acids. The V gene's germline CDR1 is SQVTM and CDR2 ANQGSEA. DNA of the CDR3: TGCAGCGTTGGTTCGCGGCAGCCCTACGAGCAGTACTTC. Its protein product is CSVGSRQPYEQYF.

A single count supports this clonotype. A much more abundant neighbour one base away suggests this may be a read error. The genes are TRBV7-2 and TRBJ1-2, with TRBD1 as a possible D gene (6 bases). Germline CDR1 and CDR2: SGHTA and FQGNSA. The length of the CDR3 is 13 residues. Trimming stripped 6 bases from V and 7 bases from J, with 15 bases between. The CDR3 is CASRLGRGGGYTF. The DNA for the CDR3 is TGTGCCAGCAGGTTGGGCAGGGGAGGTGGCTACACCTTC.

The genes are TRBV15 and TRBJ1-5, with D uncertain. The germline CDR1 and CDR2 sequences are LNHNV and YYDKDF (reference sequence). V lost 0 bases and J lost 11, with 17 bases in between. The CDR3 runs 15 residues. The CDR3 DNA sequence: TGTGCCACCAGCAGAGAGACACCGTACCAAGAGACCCAGCATTTT. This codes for CATSRETPYQETQHF.

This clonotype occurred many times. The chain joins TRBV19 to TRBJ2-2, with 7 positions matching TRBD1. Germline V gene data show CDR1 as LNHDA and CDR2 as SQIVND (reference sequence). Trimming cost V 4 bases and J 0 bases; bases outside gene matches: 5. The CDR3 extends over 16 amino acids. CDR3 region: CASSKPGQTNTGELFF. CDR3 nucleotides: TGTGCCAGTAGTAAACCGGGACAGACGAACACCGGGGAGCTGTTTTTT.

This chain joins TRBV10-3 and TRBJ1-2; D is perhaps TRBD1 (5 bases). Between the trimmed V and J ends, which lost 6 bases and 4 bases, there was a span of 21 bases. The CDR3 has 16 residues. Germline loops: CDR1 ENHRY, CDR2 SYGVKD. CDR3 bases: TGTGCCATCAGCCAAGAGCCGGGGGAGCCAATCTATGGCTACACCTTC. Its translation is CAISQEPGEPIYGYTF.

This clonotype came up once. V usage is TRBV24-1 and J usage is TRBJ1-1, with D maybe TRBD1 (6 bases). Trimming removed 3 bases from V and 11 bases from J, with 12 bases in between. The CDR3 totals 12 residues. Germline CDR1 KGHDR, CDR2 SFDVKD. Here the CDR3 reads CATSDLSGAAFF. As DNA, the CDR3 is TGTGCCACCAGTGATCTTTCGGGGGCGGCTTTCTTT.

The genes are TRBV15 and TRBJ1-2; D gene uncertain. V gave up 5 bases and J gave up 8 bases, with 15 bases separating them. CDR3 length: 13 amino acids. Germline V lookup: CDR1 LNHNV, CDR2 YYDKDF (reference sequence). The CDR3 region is CATSAPERSGYTF. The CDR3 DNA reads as TGTGCCACCAGCGCGCCCGAACGATCCGGCTACACCTTC.

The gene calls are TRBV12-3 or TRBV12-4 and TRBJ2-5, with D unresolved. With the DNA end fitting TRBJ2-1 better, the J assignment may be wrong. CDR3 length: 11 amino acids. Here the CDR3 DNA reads TGTGCCAGCAGTCCCACCGGTGAGCAGTTCTTC. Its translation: CASSPTGEQFF.

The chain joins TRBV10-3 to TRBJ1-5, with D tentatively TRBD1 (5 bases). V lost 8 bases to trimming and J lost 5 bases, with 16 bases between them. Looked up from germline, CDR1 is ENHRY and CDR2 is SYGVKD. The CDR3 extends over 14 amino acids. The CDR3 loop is CAIVPGPNHQPQHF. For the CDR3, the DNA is TGTGCCATCGTCCCGGGGCCCAATCATCAGCCCCAGCATTTT.

The CDR3 spells CASTVSNQPQHF. CDR3 nucleotide sequence: TGTGCGAGTACCGTGAGCAATCAGCCCCAGCATTTT. The chain uses TRBV28 and TRBJ1-5; D gene ambiguous. This CDR3 spans 12 amino acids. Germline V CDR1 and CDR2: MDHEN, SYDVKM.

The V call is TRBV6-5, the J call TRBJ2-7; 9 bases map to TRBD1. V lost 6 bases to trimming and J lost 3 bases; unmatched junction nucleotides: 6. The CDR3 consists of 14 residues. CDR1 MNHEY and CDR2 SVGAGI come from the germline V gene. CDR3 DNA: TGTGCCAGCAGACAACAGGGGGCCGTCTACGAGCAGTACTTC. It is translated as CASRQQGAVYEQYF.

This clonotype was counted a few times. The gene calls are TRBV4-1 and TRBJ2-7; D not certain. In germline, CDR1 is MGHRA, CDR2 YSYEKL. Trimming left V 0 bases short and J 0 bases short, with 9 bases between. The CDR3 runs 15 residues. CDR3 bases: TGCGCCAGCAGCCAAGATTTTCTCCCCTCCTACGAGCAGTACTTC. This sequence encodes CASSQDFLPSYEQYF.

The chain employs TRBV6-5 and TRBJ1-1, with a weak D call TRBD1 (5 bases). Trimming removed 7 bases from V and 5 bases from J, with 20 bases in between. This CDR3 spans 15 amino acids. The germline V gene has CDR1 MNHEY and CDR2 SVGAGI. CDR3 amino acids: CASTDAGGTGTEAFF. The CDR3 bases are TGTGCCAGCACCGACGCCGGGGGAACGGGGACTGAAGCTTTCTTT.

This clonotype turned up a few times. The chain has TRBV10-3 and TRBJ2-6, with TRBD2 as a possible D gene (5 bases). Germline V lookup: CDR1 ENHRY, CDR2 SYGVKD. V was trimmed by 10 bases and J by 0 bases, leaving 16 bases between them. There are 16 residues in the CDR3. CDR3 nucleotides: TGTGCCAGCAATCTCCCGAGGGTCTCTGGGGCCAACGTCCTGACTTTC. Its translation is CASNLPRVSGANVLTF.

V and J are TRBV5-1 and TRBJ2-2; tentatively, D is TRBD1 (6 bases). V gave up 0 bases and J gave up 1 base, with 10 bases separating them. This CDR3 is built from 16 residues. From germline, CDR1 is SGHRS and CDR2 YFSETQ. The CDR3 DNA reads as TGCGCCAGCAGCTTGGGTCAGGGGATGAACACCGGGGAGCTGTTTTTT. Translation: CASSLGQGMNTGELFF.

DNA for the CDR3: TGTGCCAGCAGCTTACTTGAAGGGGTTAGGACTAGCTCCTACGAGCAGTACTTC. Translating it yields CASSLLEGVRTSSYEQYF. The chain has TRBV7-6 and TRBJ2-7; 7 nucleotides match TRBD2. V lost 2 bases and J lost 0; bases outside the gene matches: 13. The germline V gene encodes CDR1 SGHVS and CDR2 FNYEAQ. There are 18 residues in the CDR3.

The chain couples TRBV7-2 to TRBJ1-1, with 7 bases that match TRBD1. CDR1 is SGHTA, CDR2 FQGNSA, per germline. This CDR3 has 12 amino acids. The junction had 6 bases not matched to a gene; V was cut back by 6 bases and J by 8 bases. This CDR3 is CASRKYRGEAFF. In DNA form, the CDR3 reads TGTGCCAGCAGGAAATACAGGGGAGAAGCTTTCTTT.

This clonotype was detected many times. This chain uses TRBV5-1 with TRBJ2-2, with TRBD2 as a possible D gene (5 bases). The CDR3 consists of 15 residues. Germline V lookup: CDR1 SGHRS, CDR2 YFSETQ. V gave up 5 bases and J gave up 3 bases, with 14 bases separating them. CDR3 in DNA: TGCGCCAGCAGTTTTGGCACGAGGGACACCGGGGAGCTGTTTTTT. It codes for CASSFGTRDTGELFF.